This note documents a single TCR beta chain sequence. What it binds is not known. The entry originates in a study of identical twins. TCRdb used MiXCR to reprocess the 5' RACE reads, holding one entry per CDR3 protein. Of fewer than 500,000 distinct CDR3 sequences in the sample, 20% to 30% are singletons; the top ten hold about 3%. The CDR3 runs to 15 residues. Germline loops: CDR1 KGHSH, CDR2 LQKENI. Trimming stripped 1 base from V and 5 bases from J, with 13 bases between. Study conclusions and caveats: Conclusions relied on cross-sectional statistical analysis, not following the same donors.

These data are also associated with another study on T cells expressing NK-cell markers. That source adds: The TCR beta repertoires originated in sorted CD3+CD56+NKG2C+, CD3+CD56+NKG2C- and CD3+CD56-NKG2C+ T cells. Over 5 donors had dominant NKG2C+ clonotypes that comprised roughly 1.0-8% of their CD8+ T cells.

This clonotype originated in a woman between 18 and 30 years old in good health. Sequenced: CD4+ T cells sorted from blood. The genes are TRBV18 and TRBJ2-3; no clear D gene. This CDR3 is CASSPLASSGDTQYF. In DNA, the CDR3 is TGTGCCAGCTCACCACTAGCTTCGTCTGGAGATACGCAGTATTTT.